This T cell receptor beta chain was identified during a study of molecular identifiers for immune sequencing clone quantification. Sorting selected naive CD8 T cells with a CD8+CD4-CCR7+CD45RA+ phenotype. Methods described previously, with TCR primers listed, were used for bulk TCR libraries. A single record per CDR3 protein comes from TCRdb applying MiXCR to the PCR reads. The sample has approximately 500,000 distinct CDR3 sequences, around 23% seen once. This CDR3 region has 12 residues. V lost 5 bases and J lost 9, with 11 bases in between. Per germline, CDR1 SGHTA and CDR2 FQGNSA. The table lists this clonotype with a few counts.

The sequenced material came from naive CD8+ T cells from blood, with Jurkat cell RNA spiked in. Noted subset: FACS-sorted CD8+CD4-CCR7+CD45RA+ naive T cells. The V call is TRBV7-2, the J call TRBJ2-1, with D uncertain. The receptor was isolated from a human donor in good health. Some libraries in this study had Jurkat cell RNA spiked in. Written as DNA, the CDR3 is TGTGCCAGCAGCACCAGTCGGGTTGAGCAGTTCTTC. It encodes CASSTSRVEQFF.